Sequencing of this TCR beta chain was carried out in a study of patients and donors after allogeneic stem cell transplantation. The CDR3 is 13 amino acids. The germline V and J ends were trimmed by 2 bases and 9 bases, with 12 bases remaining between them. Each CDR3 protein is one row after TCRdb ran MiXCR on the RT-PCR reads. The table includes 920,000 or so distinct CDR3 sequences, 18% detected once. This clonotype was picked up many times. The sequenced sample consisted of blood, either unsorted or a sorted T cell fraction (not recorded which). This chain connects TRBV12-3 or TRBV12-4 to TRBJ2-3; D could derive from TRBD1 or TRBD2 (5 bases each). The sequence derives from a human donor who was either an allogeneic HSCT recipient or a stem cell or donor lymphocyte infusion donor (not recorded which). It is not recorded whose cells these are; they may come from a transplant donor. The DNA for the CDR3 is TGTGCCAGCAGTTTAATTCGGGGCGGAACGCAGTATTTT. This codes for CASSLIRGGTQYF.